This T cell receptor (beta chain) was found in a study of tumor and adjacent non-tumor tissue in lung cancer. No cell sorting was done before RNA was extracted from the tissue. This non-tumor lung sample came from over 3 cm beyond the tumor edge. The CDR3 covers 15 residues. The library came from three nested PCR rounds adapted from ARM-PCR protocols. From the multiplex PCR reads, TCRdb called clonotypes with MiXCR, one entry per CDR3 protein. This sample has about 80,000 distinct CDR3 sequences; roughly 80% occur once, and the top ten carry around half. As regards this clonotype: At one end the junction does not follow the germline gene, possibly because of a read error.

This receptor was taken from a man in his 60s with non-small cell lung cancer. Sequenced input: distant non-tumor lung tissue. The rearrangement links TRBV12-3 or TRBV12-4 to TRBJ1-3, with D possibly TRBD1 on 6 matching bases. CDR3 region: CVSRLGGGTGNTIYF. CDR3 DNA: TGTGTCAGCAGGCTCGGAGGCGGGACAGGAAACACCATATATTTT.